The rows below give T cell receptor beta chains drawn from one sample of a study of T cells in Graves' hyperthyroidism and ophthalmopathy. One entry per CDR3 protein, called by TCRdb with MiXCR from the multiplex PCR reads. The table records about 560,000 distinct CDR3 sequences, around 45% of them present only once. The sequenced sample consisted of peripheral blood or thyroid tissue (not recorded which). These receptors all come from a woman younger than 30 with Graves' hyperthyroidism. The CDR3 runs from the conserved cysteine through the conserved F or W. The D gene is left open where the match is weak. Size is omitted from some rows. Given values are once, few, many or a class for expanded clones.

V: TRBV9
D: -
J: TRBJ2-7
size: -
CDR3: CACSVETSGSSYEQYF
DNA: -

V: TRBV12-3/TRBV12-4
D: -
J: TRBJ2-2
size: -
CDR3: CASTPPGTTGELFF
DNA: TGTGCCAGCACCCCCCCCGGTACCACCGGGGAGCTGTTTTTT

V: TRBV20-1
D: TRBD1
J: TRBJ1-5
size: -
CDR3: CNAGQGAGQPQHF
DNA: TGCAATGCTGGACAGGGGGCAGGGCAGCCCCAGCATTTT

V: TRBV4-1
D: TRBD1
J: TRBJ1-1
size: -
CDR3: CASSQEGGGNTEAFF
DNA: TGCGCCAGCAGCCAAGAGGGAGGGGGCAACACTGAAGCTTTCTTT

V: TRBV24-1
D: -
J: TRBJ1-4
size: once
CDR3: CATSGGGYNEKLFF
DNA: TGTGCCACCAGTGGGGGCGGGTATAATGAAAAACTGTTTTTT

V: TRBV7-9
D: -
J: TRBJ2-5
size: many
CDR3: CASSLAAPETQYF
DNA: TGTGCCAGCAGCTTAGCAGCCCCGGAGACCCAGTACTTC

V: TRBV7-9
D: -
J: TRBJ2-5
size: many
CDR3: CASSLPIRETQYF
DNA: TGTGCCAGCAGCTTACCGATAAGGGAGACCCAGTACTTC

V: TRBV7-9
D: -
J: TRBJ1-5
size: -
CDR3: CASSQTGQRYNQPQHF
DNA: TGTGCCAGCAGCCAGACCGGACAGCGATACAATCAGCCCCAGCATTTT

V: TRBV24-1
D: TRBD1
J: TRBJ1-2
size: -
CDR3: CATSDWTGSGYTF
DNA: TGTGCCACCAGTGACTGGACAGGGAGTGGCTACACCTTC

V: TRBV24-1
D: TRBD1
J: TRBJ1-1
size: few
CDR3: CASSVRPWTGKSEAFF
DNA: TGTGCCAGTAGTGTGAGACCTTGGACAGGGAAGTCTGAAGCTTTCTTT

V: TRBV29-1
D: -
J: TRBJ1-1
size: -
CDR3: CATITANTEAFF
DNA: TGTGCCACAATAACAGCGAACACTGAAGCTTTCTTT

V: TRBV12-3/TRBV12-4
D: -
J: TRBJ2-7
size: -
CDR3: CASSPRAPAEWYEQYF
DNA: TGTGCCAGCAGCCCAAGGGCCCCTGCAGAATGGTACGAGCAGTACTTC

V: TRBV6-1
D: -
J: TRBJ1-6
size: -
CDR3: CASRPGTNYSPLHF
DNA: TGTGCCAGCAGGCCCGGGACAAACTATTCACCCCTCCACTTT

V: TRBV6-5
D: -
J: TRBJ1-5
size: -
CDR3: CASSYTSGQPQHF
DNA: -

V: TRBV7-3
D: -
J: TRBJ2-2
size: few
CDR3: CAISDGGAGELFF
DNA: TGTGCCATCAGTGATGGAGGTGCCGGGGAGCTGTTTTTT

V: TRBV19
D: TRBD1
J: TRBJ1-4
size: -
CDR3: CASSGDRGTFEKLFF
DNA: TGTGCCAGTAGTGGAGACAGGGGGACCTTTGAAAAACTGTTTTTT

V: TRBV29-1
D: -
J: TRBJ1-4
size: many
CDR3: CSVGGPREKLFF
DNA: TGCAGCGTTGGAGGTCCGAGGGAAAAACTGTTTTTT

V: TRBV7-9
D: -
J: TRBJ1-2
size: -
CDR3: CASSSPLGGYTF
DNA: TGTGCCAGCAGTTCCCCACTGGGAGGCTACACCTTC

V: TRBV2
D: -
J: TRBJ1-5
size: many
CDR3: CASSFGQFSQPQHF
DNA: TGTGCCAGCAGTTTTGGACAGTTCTCTCAGCCCCAGCATTTT

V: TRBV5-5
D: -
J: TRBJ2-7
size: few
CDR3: CASSFAGSYEQYF
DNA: TGTGCCAGCAGCTTTGCAGGTTCCTACGAGCAGTACTTC

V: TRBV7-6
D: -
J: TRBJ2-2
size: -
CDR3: CASSLAARLNTGELSF
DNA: TGTGCCAGCAGCTTAGCGGCGAGACTAAACACCGGGGAGCTGTCTTTT

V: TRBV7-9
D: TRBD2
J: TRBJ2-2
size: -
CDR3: CASSGNVGLAAVNGELFF
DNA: TGTGCCAGCAGCGGAAATGTAGGACTAGCGGCCGTGAACGGGGAGCTGTTTTTT

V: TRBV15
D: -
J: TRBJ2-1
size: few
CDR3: CATSRGGADYNEQFF
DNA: TGTGCCACCAGCAGAGGGGGGGCGGACTACAATGAGCAGTTCTTC

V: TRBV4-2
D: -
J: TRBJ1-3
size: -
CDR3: CASSQASGSVNTIYF
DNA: TGTGCCAGCAGCCAAGCCTCAGGGTCGGTGAACACCATATATTTT

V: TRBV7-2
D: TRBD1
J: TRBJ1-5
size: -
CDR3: CASSLVGTGRSQPQHF
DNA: TGTGCCAGCAGCTTGGTAGGGACAGGGAGAAGTCAGCCCCAGCATTTT

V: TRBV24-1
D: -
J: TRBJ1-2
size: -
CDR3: CATSGGGPANGYTF
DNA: TGTGCCACCAGTGGAGGGGGACCTGCGAATGGCTACACCTTC

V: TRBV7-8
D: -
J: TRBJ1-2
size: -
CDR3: CASSVDNSDYGYTF
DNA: TGTGCCAGCAGCGTTGACAACAGCGACTATGGCTACACCTTC

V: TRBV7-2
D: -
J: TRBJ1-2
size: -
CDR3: CASSQDSTSFNYGYTF
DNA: TGTGCCAGCAGCCAAGATAGCACGTCCTTCAACTATGGCTACACCTTC

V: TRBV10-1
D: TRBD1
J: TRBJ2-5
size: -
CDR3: CASSHGDREVGETQYF
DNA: TGCGCCAGCAGCCATGGGGACAGGGAAGTGGGAGAGACCCAGTACTTC

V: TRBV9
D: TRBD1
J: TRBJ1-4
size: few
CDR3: CASSLYGTGDEKLFF
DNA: TGTGCCAGCAGCCTCTACGGGACAGGGGATGAAAAACTGTTTTTT